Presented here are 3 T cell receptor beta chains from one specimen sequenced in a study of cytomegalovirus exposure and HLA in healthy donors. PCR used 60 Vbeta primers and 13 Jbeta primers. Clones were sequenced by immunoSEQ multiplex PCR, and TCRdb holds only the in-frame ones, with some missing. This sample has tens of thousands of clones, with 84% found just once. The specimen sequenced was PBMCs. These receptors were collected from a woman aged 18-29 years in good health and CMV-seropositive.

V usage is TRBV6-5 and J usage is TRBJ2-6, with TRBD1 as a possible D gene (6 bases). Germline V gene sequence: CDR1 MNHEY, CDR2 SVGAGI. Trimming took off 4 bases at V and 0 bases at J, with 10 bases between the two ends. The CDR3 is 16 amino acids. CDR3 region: CASSSGQFSGANVLTF. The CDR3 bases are TGTGCCAGCAGTTCTGGACAGTTCTCTGGGGCCAACGTCCTGACTTTC.

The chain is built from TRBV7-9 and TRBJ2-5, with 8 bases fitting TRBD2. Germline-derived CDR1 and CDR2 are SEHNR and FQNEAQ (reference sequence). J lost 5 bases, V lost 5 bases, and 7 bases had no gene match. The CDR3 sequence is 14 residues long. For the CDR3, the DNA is TGTGCCAGCAGCCCCGACGGGACTAGGGAGACCCAGTACTTC. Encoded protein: CASSPDGTRETQYF.

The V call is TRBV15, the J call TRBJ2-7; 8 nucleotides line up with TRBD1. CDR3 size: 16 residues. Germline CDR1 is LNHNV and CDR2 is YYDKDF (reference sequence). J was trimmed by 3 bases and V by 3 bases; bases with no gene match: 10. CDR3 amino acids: CATSSDRDRNFYEQYF. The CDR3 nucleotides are TGTGCCACCAGCAGCGACCGGGACAGGAATTTCTACGAGCAGTACTTC.